This T cell receptor beta chain was captured in a study of cytomegalovirus exposure and HLA in healthy donors. This clone was found once. Using immunoSEQ multiplex PCR, the repertoire was profiled, and TCRdb retains in-frame clones only, with some absent. This table holds over 100,000 clones, roughly 89% found once. The sample comprised PBMCs. The sequence came from a woman between 18 and 30 years old in good health and CMV-seronegative.

The CDR3 sequence: CASSPLGTDVMPQHF. CDR3 nucleotide sequence: TGTGCCAGCTCACCACTTGGGACAGACGTCATGCCCCAGCATTTT. V is TRBV18 and J is TRBJ1-5; 7 bases are a match to TRBD1. The V gene's germline CDR1 is KGHSH and CDR2 LQKENI. The CDR3 runs to 15 residues. The V segment lost 1 base and the J segment 9 bases; nucleotides outside the gene matches: 9.